Below, 28 T cell receptor beta chains from the same sample are listed, as sequenced in a study of cytomegalovirus exposure and HLA in healthy donors. The PCR employed 60 Vbeta primers together with 13 Jbeta primers. Some clones are missing from TCRdb's copy, which holds only in-frame ones; the method was immunoSEQ multiplex PCR. The sample includes 150,000 to 180,000 clones, roughly 80% of them seen just once. The material sequenced was PBMCs. These receptors were obtained from a woman in her 40s in good health and CMV-seronegative.

The CDR3 sequence is CASSPYTDRIEAFF. The CDR3 region has the DNA TGTGCCAGCTCACCTTACACGGACAGGATCGAAGCTTTCTTT. The V call is TRBV18, the J call TRBJ1-1; TRBD1 matches 7 bases. CDR3 length: 14 residues. Germline CDR1 reads KGHSH; CDR2 reads LQKENI. Trimming took 3 bases from V and 8 from J; bases not matched to a gene: 9.

This chain uses TRBV27 with TRBJ1-2; perhaps TRBD1 as D (5 bases). Germline V gene sequence: CDR1 MNHEY, CDR2 SMNVEV (reference sequence). The CDR3 sequence is 13 residues long. V lost 5 bases to trimming and J lost 4 bases, with 11 bases between them. CDR3 in amino acids: CASSKQAFYGYTF. DNA for the CDR3: TGTGCCAGCAGTAAACAGGCTTTCTATGGCTACACCTTC.

The sample holds one count of this clone. The chain uses TRBV2 and TRBJ2-1, with 7 nucleotides matching TRBD2. The junction had 10 bases not matched to a gene; V was cut back by 0 bases and J by 5 bases. The CDR3 covers 17 residues. Germline V gives CDR1 SNHLY, CDR2 FYNNEI. CDR3 nucleotide sequence: TGTGCCAGCAGTGAAGCGCTTTGGGGGAGGGAACACAATGAGCAGTTCTTC. Translated, it gives CASSEALWGREHNEQFF.

This chain uses TRBV2 with TRBJ2-2; D possibly corresponds to TRBD1 (6 bases). This CDR3 contains 14 residues. Trimming cost V 7 bases and J 6 bases, with 15 bases left between them. Germline CDR1 SNHLY, CDR2 FYNNEI. The CDR3 protein is CASIIGTTAGELFF. CDR3 nucleotide sequence: TGTGCCAGCATCATCGGGACAACTGCCGGGGAGCTGTTTTTT.

This chain connects TRBV10-3 to TRBJ1-1, with 8 bases matching TRBD1. J lost 2 bases, V lost 10 bases, and 12 bases had no gene match. Germline CDR1 is ENHRY and CDR2 is SYGVKD. This CDR3 region has 15 residues. The CDR3 region has the DNA TGTGCCACTGGGCTTTCGACAGGGGTTAACACTGAAGCTTTCTTT. This gives the protein CATGLSTGVNTEAFF.

This clone was picked up a small number of times. The chain uses TRBV19 and TRBJ2-2, with 11 positions matching TRBD2. Germline values: CDR1 LNHDA, CDR2 SQIVND (reference sequence). Unmatched junction bases numbered 10, after V lost 3 bases and J lost 7 bases. The CDR3 runs 17 residues. The CDR3, as DNA: TGTGCCAGTAGTATCCTACTAGCGGGAGTTTCTAACGGGGAGCTGTTTTTT. Translation gives CASSILLAGVSNGELFF.

This chain uses TRBV5-4 with TRBJ2-1; 12 bases are a match to TRBD2. Germline CDR1 is SGHNT and CDR2 is YYREEE (reference sequence). The CDR3 covers 15 residues. With V trimmed by 4 bases and J by 5 bases, 4 bases remained unmatched. DNA of the CDR3: TGTGCCAGCAGCCCAACTAGCGGGGGGCACAATGAGCAGTTCTTC. Protein product: CASSPTSGGHNEQFF.

This rearrangement joins TRBV5-6 to TRBJ1-4; D remains unclear. The germline V gene has CDR1 SGHDT and CDR2 YYEEEE. Trimming took off 1 base at V and 8 bases at J, with 9 bases between the two ends. CDR3 length equals 13 residues. The CDR3 reads CASSLTGSEKLFF. Here the CDR3 DNA reads TGTGCCAGCAGCTTGACGGGGAGCGAAAAACTGTTTTTT.

The chain recombines TRBV27 with TRBJ2-7, with 12 bases that match TRBD2. V was pared by 4 bases and J by 2 bases, with 3 bases of the junction left unmatched. The CDR3 runs to 15 residues. CDR1 and CDR2 (germline): MNHEY, SMNVEV (reference sequence). This CDR3 reads CASSYSSGGAYEQYF. The CDR3 DNA sequence: TGTGCCAGCAGTTATTCTAGCGGGGGGGCCTACGAGCAGTACTTC.

The V gene is TRBV5-6, the J gene TRBJ2-1; 8 positions match TRBD1. CDR1 is SGHDT and CDR2 is YYEEEE in the germline V gene. CDR3 length: 15 residues. The junction had 5 bases not matched to a gene; V was cut back by 0 bases and J by 6 bases. CDR3 in amino acids: CASSLVQGQANEQFF. DNA of the CDR3: TGTGCCAGCAGCTTGGTGCAGGGACAGGCCAATGAGCAGTTCTTC.

V usage is TRBV28 and J usage is TRBJ2-7; the D is unclear. The V gene lost 3 bases and the J gene lost 2 bases, with 11 bases spanning the gap. Germline V lookup: CDR1 MDHEN, CDR2 SYDVKM. CDR3 length equals 14 residues. The CDR3, as DNA: TGTGCCAGCAGTTTTTTCGGCAGCGCCTACGAGCAGTACTTC. Encoded protein: CASSFFGSAYEQYF.

The chain joins TRBV29-1 to TRBJ1-2; TRBD1 is a possible D gene (6 bases). CDR1 and CDR2 (germline): SQVTM, ANQGSEA. V shed 6 bases and J shed 4 bases, with 21 bases lying between them. The CDR3 extends over 15 amino acids. The CDR3 nucleotides read TGCAGCGTCCTACTATGGGACACGGGGCTCTATGGCTACACCTTC. It is translated as CSVLLWDTGLYGYTF.

This chain uses TRBV5-1 with TRBJ1-2; unclear D gene. The CDR3 spans 13 residues. Germline CDR1 reads SGHRS; CDR2 reads YFSETQ. V was pared by 3 bases and J by 3 bases, with 9 bases between. CDR3: CASSSDGDYGYTF. The CDR3 DNA follows: TGCGCCAGCAGCTCGGACGGGGACTATGGCTACACCTTC.

Regarding this clone: One junction end does not reproduce the germline sequence, and a read error may be involved. The rearrangement joins TRBV7-7 to TRBJ2-7; TRBD2 agrees at 9 bases. This CDR3 has 18 amino acids. Germline CDR1 is SSHAT and CDR2 is FNYEAQ (reference sequence). CDR3 nucleotide sequence: TGTGCTAGCAGCTTAGAGGTAGCGGGAGCCGGGCCTTCCTACGAGCAGTACTTC. Its translation is CASSLEVAGAGPSYEQYF.

This chain links TRBV6-1 with TRBJ2-7; 11 nucleotides line up with TRBD2. Unmatched junction bases numbered 6, after V lost 6 bases and J lost 2 bases. This CDR3 region has 15 residues. Germline CDR1 and CDR2: MNHNS and SASEGT. The DNA for the CDR3 is TGTGCCAGCAGGACTGGGACTAGCGGAACCTACGAGCAGTACTTC. This gives the protein CASRTGTSGTYEQYF.

This clone was recorded once. The chain uses TRBV7-8 and TRBJ1-2, with 7 bases lining up with TRBD1. The trim removed 2 bases at V and 6 bases at J, leaving 9 bases unmatched. Germline CDR1 and CDR2: SGHVS and FQNEAQ. The CDR3 runs 15 residues. The CDR3 sequence is CASSLRADRAHGYTF. The CDR3 bases are TGTGCCAGCAGCTTAAGGGCCGACAGGGCCCATGGCTACACCTTC.

The chain employs TRBV7-9 and TRBJ2-7, with TRBD1 matching 9 bases. CDR3 size: 17 residues. V lost 0 bases and J lost 3; bases outside the gene matches: 9. CDR1 is SEHNR and CDR2 is FQNEAQ in the germline V gene (reference sequence). CDR3 residues: CASSLAFSWGQGYEQYF. The CDR3 DNA is TGTGCCAGCAGCTTAGCGTTTTCGTGGGGACAGGGCTACGAGCAGTACTTC.

The rearrangement uses TRBV19 and TRBJ1-5, with D unclear. V gave up 2 bases and J gave up 6 bases, with 8 bases separating them. CDR1 LNHDA and CDR2 SQIVND come from the germline V gene (reference sequence). The CDR3 extends over 13 amino acids. CDR3 in amino acids: CASSITGFQPQHF. The CDR3 bases are TGTGCCAGTAGTATAACGGGGTTTCAGCCCCAGCATTTT. Drawing the rest from reference TRBV19 and TRBJ1-5, the complete variable domain is DGGITQSPKYLFRKEGQNVTLSCEQNLNHDAMYWYRQDPGQGLRLIYYSQIVNDFQKGDIAEGYSVSREKKESFPLTVTSAQKNPTAFYLCASSITGFQPQHFGDGTRLSIL.

The chain is built from TRBV5-1 and TRBJ2-1, with D perhaps TRBD2 (7 bases). Per the germline V gene, CDR1 is SGHRS and CDR2 is YFSETQ. The CDR3 covers 15 residues. Deletions cut 1 base from V and 4 bases from J, with 12 bases between. In nucleotides, the CDR3 is TGCGCCAGCAGCTTGTCCGGGGGGCAATACAATGAGCAGTTCTTC. This codes for CASSLSGGQYNEQFF.

The gene calls are TRBV6-5 and TRBJ1-5; 9 bases fit TRBD1. The ends lost 6 bases at V and 8 bases at J; junction bases unmatched: 8. In germline, CDR1 is MNHEY, CDR2 SVGAGI. This CDR3 comprises 14 residues. DNA for the CDR3: TGTGCCAGCAGCACAACAGGGGGCAAAGAGCCCCAGCATTTT. Its translation: CASSTTGGKEPQHF.

This chain's CDR3 is CASRRGQGRGATEAFF. As DNA, the CDR3 is TGTGCCAGCCGAAGGGGGCAGGGGCGCGGGGCCACTGAAGCTTTCTTT. The gene calls are TRBV21-1 and TRBJ1-1; TRBD1, the D gene given by the table, was not confirmed from the DNA. TRBV21-1 represents a pseudogene. The CDR3 extends over 16 amino acids.

The chain couples TRBV19 to TRBJ1-2; no firm D call. Germline CDR1 is LNHDA and CDR2 is SQIVND (reference sequence). Between the trimmed V and J ends, which lost 5 bases and 8 bases, there was a span of 18 bases. CDR3 length equals 14 residues. The CDR3 protein is CASSPVVEELGYTF. The DNA for the CDR3 is TGTGCCAGTAGTCCGGTCGTGGAGGAATTGGGCTACACCTTC.

This clone was seen just once. The gene calls are TRBV4-2 and TRBJ2-2; maybe TRBD2 (5 bases). The length of the CDR3 is 15 residues. Germline CDR1 is LGHNA and CDR2 is YNFKEQ. Trimming shortened V by 5 bases and J by 1 base, and 11 bases separated the two germline ends. The DNA of the CDR3 is TGTGCCAGCAGCGAGCTAGCTGTGAACACCGGGGAGCTGTTTTTT. Translating gives CASSELAVNTGELFF.

Note on this clone: The CDR3 does not close with the conserved phenylalanine or tryptophan, likely indicating a read error. J is TRBJ1-5 and V is TRBV27; a possible D gene is TRBD1 (5 bases). The CDR3 contains 15 residues. The germline V gene has CDR1 MNHEY and CDR2 SMNVEV (reference sequence). With 1 base removed from V and 4 bases from J, the gap between germline ends came to 11 bases. CDR3 sequence: CASSLLSGGNQPQHV. The CDR3 DNA is TGTGCCAGCAGTTTATTAAGCGGGGGAAATCAGCCCCAGCATGTT.

The chain employs TRBV6-6 and TRBJ2-7; 10 positions match TRBD1. Germline CDR1 and CDR2: MNHNY and SVGAGI (reference sequence). V lost 6 bases and J lost 0; bases outside the gene matches: 5. The CDR3 runs to 15 residues. CDR3 protein: CASRPGQGNSYEQYF. In DNA form, the CDR3 reads TGTGCCAGCAGACCGGGACAGGGGAACTCCTACGAGCAGTACTTC.

The rearrangement uses TRBV4-1 and TRBJ2-2; 7 bases align to TRBD2. V was pared by 1 base and J by 1 base, with 9 bases of the junction left unmatched. The CDR3 length is 18 residues. Germline CDR1 MGHRA, CDR2 YSYEKL. This CDR3 reads CASSQVIGRAQNTGELFF. The DNA of the CDR3 is TGCGCCAGCAGCCAAGTCATTGGGAGGGCTCAGAACACCGGGGAGCTGTTTTTT.

The chain carries TRBV28 and TRBJ2-7; perhaps TRBD2 as D (6 bases). The CDR3 runs to 15 residues. CDR1 is MDHEN and CDR2 is SYDVKM in the germline V gene. Trimming pared 4 bases from V and 5 bases from J, leaving 18 bases between. CDR3 coding DNA: TGTGCCAGCAGTTCCCCTGGGGAGGAGGGAGACGAGCAGTACTTC. Amino acids: CASSSPGEEGDEQYF.

The rearrangement joins TRBV19 to TRBJ1-5; D possibly corresponds to TRBD1 (6 bases). There are 14 residues in the CDR3. The germline V gene encodes CDR1 LNHDA and CDR2 SQIVND (reference sequence). Trimming removed 7 bases at V and 6 bases at J, with 16 bases between. CDR3 DNA sequence: TGTGCCAGTATCCCTACAGGGTACGGTCAGCCCCAGCATTTT. Translated: CASIPTGYGQPQHF.